Listed below are T cell receptor beta chains from one sample, sequenced in a study of T cells in localized non-small cell lung cancer. Sequencing used immunoSEQ multiplex PCR; TCRdb keeps in-frame clones, though not all of them. The table shows 45,000 to 55,000 clones, with 60% to 85% occurring only once. The sequenced sample was peripheral blood, obtained before any cancer treatment. These receptors were taken from a man aged 40-75 years with stage I squamous cell lung carcinoma. CDR3s include the opening cysteine and the closing phenylalanine or tryptophan. A D gene is named only where the DNA matches it firmly. Clone size appears in some rows only: once, few, many, or a class for an expanded clone.

V gene: TRBV5-6
J gene: TRBJ1-1
clone size: few
D gene: TRBD1
CDR3 protein: CASSVDRAMNTEAFF
CDR3 DNA: TGTGCCAGCAGCGTAGACAGGGCGATGAACACTGAAGCTTTCTTT

V gene: TRBV18
J gene: TRBJ1-5
clone size: NA
D gene: NA
CDR3 protein: CASSPFPGTDNQPQHF
CDR3 DNA: TGTGCCAGCTCACCATTTCCAGGGACGGACAATCAGCCCCAGCATTTT

V gene: TRBV28
J gene: TRBJ1-4
clone size: NA
D gene: NA
CDR3 protein: CASREPRTDRGEKLFF
CDR3 DNA: TGTGCCAGCAGGGAACCCAGGACGGACCGTGGTGAAAAACTGTTTTTT

V gene: TRBV6-5
J gene: TRBJ1-1
clone size: few
D gene: NA
CDR3 protein: CASTPRGLNTEAFF
CDR3 DNA: TGTGCCAGCACCCCGAGGGGACTTAACACTGAAGCTTTCTTT

V gene: TRBV29-1
J gene: TRBJ2-2
clone size: once
D gene: TRBD2
CDR3 protein: CSGGDPRGGLLGELFF
CDR3 DNA: TGCAGCGGTGGGGACCCCCGGGGGGGTTTATTGGGGGAGCTGTTTTTT

V gene: TRBV6-5
J gene: TRBJ2-1
clone size: NA
D gene: TRBD2
CDR3 protein: CASSLKVAGRHEQFF
CDR3 DNA: TGTGCCAGCAGTTTAAAGGTAGCGGGGCGTCATGAGCAGTTCTTC

V gene: TRBV10-3
J gene: TRBJ2-7
clone size: NA
D gene: NA
CDR3 protein: CAITGTGMAEQYF
CDR3 DNA: TGTGCCATCACGGGCACAGGGATGGCCGAGCAGTACTTC

V gene: TRBV9
J gene: TRBJ2-7
clone size: NA
D gene: TRBD2
CDR3 protein: CASSVGGGGPDEQYF
CDR3 DNA: TGTGCCAGCAGCGTAGGCGGCGGGGGGCCTGACGAGCAGTACTTC

V gene: TRBV5-5
J gene: TRBJ2-5
clone size: NA
D gene: NA
CDR3 protein: CASSRFGIEETQYF
CDR3 DNA: TGTGCCAGCAGCCGATTCGGGATCGAAGAGACCCAGTACTTC

V gene: TRBV4-3
J gene: TRBJ2-3
clone size: few
D gene: TRBD2
CDR3 protein: CASSQDFGEGDTQYF
CDR3 DNA: TGCGCCAGCAGCCAAGATTTCGGGGAGGGAGATACGCAGTATTTT

V gene: TRBV21-1
J gene: TRBJ1-4
clone size: NA
D gene: NA
CDR3 protein: CAPQDRATHPNEKLFF
CDR3 DNA: TGTGCCCCTCAGGACAGGGCCACCCACCCGAATGAAAAACTGTTTTTT

V gene: TRBV2
J gene: TRBJ1-5
clone size: few
D gene: TRBD1
CDR3 protein: CASKDRVGQPQHF
CDR3 DNA: TGTGCCAGCAAAGACAGGGTGGGTCAGCCCCAGCATTTT

V gene: TRBV27
J gene: TRBJ2-1
clone size: once
D gene: TRBD1
CDR3 protein: CASPGTETYNEQFF
CDR3 DNA: TGTGCCAGTCCCGGGACAGAGACCTACAATGAGCAGTTCTTC

V gene: TRBV5-4
J gene: TRBJ2-3
clone size: NA
D gene: TRBD2
CDR3 protein: CASSLISGLSTDTQYF
CDR3 DNA: TGTGCCAGCAGCTTGATTAGCGGGCTTAGCACAGATACGCAGTATTTT

V gene: TRBV28
J gene: TRBJ2-7
clone size: once
D gene: NA
CDR3 protein: CASSLPGMGEQYF
CDR3 DNA: TGTGCCAGCAGTTTGCCAGGGATGGGGGAGCAGTACTTC

V gene: TRBV2
J gene: TRBJ2-5
clone size: NA
D gene: TRBD1
CDR3 protein: CASSEQGQGTSNWGTQYF
CDR3 DNA: TGTGCCAGCAGTGAACAAGGACAGGGGACTTCTAATTGGGGGACCCAGTACTTC

V gene: TRBV5-6
J gene: TRBJ1-3
clone size: NA
D gene: TRBD1
CDR3 protein: CATRLDRRNTIYF
CDR3 DNA: TGTGCCACCCGACTGGACAGGAGAAACACCATATATTTT

V gene: TRBV27
J gene: TRBJ1-2
clone size: once
D gene: NA
CDR3 protein: CASSLGLGGNYGYTF
CDR3 DNA: TGTGCCAGCAGTTTAGGGCTGGGAGGGAACTATGGCTACACCTTC

V gene: TRBV19
J gene: TRBJ2-2
clone size: once
D gene: NA
CDR3 protein: CASSIQQTNTGELFF
CDR3 DNA: TGTGCCAGTAGTATTCAACAGACGAACACCGGGGAGCTGTTTTTT

V gene: TRBV18
J gene: TRBJ1-6
clone size: NA
D gene: TRBD1
CDR3 protein: CASSPGGTGDSPLHF
CDR3 DNA: TGTGCCAGCTCACCTGGCGGGACAGGGGATTCACCCCTCCACTTT

V gene: TRBV6-1
J gene: TRBJ2-7
clone size: NA
D gene: NA
CDR3 protein: CASSTESSYEQYF
CDR3 DNA: TGTGCCAGCAGTACCGAGAGCTCCTACGAGCAGTACTTC

V gene: TRBV15
J gene: TRBJ2-3
clone size: NA
D gene: NA
CDR3 protein: CATSRDSGSGGTDTQYF
CDR3 DNA: TGTGCCACCAGCAGAGATTCAGGTAGCGGAGGCACAGATACGCAGTATTTT

V gene: TRBV28
J gene: TRBJ1-4
clone size: NA
D gene: NA
CDR3 protein: CASSTRQLNEKLFF
CDR3 DNA: TGTGCCAGCAGTACCCGACAGCTGAATGAAAAACTGTTTTTT